Detailed here is one T cell receptor (beta chain). This sample was included in a study of blood T cell repertoires in COVID-19. On the study more broadly: COVID-19 samples collected from the United States, Italy and Spain covered acute and convalescent phases. Nucleic acid was either cDNA or gDNA, and it came from T cells, B-cell-depleted T cells, or PBMCs.

TCRdb's copy holds only in-frame clones and misses some; the assay was immunoSEQ multiplex PCR. The repertoire consists of roughly 170,000 clones, with over 75% occurring once and the leading ten covering roughly 5%. CDR1 SGHAT and CDR2 FQNNGV come from the germline V gene. This CDR3 has 14 amino acids. V lost 3 bases to trimming and J lost 4 bases, with 12 bases between them. Participant age was about 18 to 95 years, and participants resided in around 24 US areas. Specimen: PBMCs or T cells enriched from blood (not recorded which). This TCR derives from a woman in her thirties or forties with acute COVID-19. The V gene is TRBV11-2, the J gene TRBJ1-2, with D possibly matching TRBD1 (6 bases). Here the CDR3 reads CASSFGEGVYGYTF. CDR3 nucleotides: TGTGCCAGCAGCTTTGGGGAGGGGGTCTATGGCTACACCTTC.